This TCR beta chain was documented in a study of T cell responses to AZD1222 COVID-19 vaccine. Findings and limits, study-wide: Spike-specific TCR breadth and depth both grew after two AZD1222 doses. There were mostly white British donors and more females than males, and clonal diversity was possibly underestimated. Nearly half of the spike-specific TCRs reportedly recognize variant regions that carry no mutations. Dominant at 160-218 and 743-854, vaccine-associated CD4 TCRs also spanned spike.

Germline assignment: CDR1 LNHDA and CDR2 SQIVND (reference sequence). This CDR3 region has 13 residues. V was cut by 9 bases and J by 0 bases, with 11 bases left in between. Details on this clone: Its antigen is not identified.

Some clones are missing from TCRdb's copy, which holds only in-frame ones; the method was immunoSEQ multiplex PCR. This sample carries about 170,000 clones, over 85% of them seen once, and the ten largest clones take 3.9%. The clonotype originates from an adult in good health. V gene TRBV19 combines with J gene TRBJ1-2, with D unresolved. The sample consisted of peripheral blood, taken on day 0 of AZD1222 vaccination. The CDR3: CASKMAANYGYTF. The CDR3 DNA is TGTGCCAGCAAAATGGCGGCTAACTATGGCTACACCTTC.